These T cell receptor beta chains were read from a single sample in a study of vaccination and CD4 T cells after COVID-19. No cognate antigen is known for these TCRs. TCRdb itself ran the PCR reads through MiXCR, one entry per CDR3 protein. This table holds roughly 4,500 distinct CDR3 sequences, approximately 19% found once. The sequenced material came from CD4+ T cells from blood, cultured in vitro. The receptors shown here come from a human donor who had recovered from COVID-19. Each CDR3 is given with its conserved first and last residue. A D gene is named only where the DNA matches it firmly. The listing skips clone size in some rows; elsewhere it reads once, few, many or a size class.

J gene,V gene,clone size,D gene,CDR3 protein
TRBJ1-2,TRBV7-2,-,TRBD1,CASSPRVDRGGYTF
TRBJ2-3,TRBV20-1,-,TRBD1,CSALRVSGGMTDTQYF
TRBJ2-5,TRBV20-1,few,TRBD2,CSASLAGYQETQYF
TRBJ1-5,TRBV10-2,few,TRBD1,CASGTGETGNQPQHF
TRBJ1-1,TRBV19,-,-,CASRVIARHRRTEAFF
TRBJ1-1,TRBV12-3/TRBV12-4,few,-,CASSLLLQGPAFF
TRBJ2-3,TRBV11-2,-,TRBD2,CASSTLAGGGDTQYF
TRBJ1-1,TRBV15,few,-,CATSRPAENTEAFF
TRBJ1-2,TRBV2,medium-sized,-,CASSQRVYNGYTF
TRBJ2-7,TRBV2,-,-,CASRHRDNSYEQYF
TRBJ2-5,TRBV5-4,-,-,CASSVWTQETQYF
TRBJ1-2,TRBV5-1,medium-sized,TRBD1,CASSLTGGVEGYTF
TRBJ2-5,TRBV12-3/TRBV12-4,-,-,CASSLVGGETQYF
TRBJ1-5,TRBV30,-,TRBD1,CAWSPGTGDRPQHF
TRBJ1-6,TRBV2,medium-sized,-,CASSEIRGAYNSPLHF
TRBJ2-3,TRBV5-1,few,TRBD1,CASSLGDRGTDTQYF
TRBJ1-6,TRBV10-3,-,-,CAITRDLSSPLHF
TRBJ2-2,TRBV19,-,-,CASSLVFPGWGDGGELFF
TRBJ2-7,TRBV28,-,TRBD1,CASKQGDYEQYF
TRBJ2-1,TRBV19,few,TRBD2,CASSILRGGTYNEQFF
TRBJ1-3,TRBV20-1,-,-,CSAMENTIYF
TRBJ1-6,TRBV12-3/TRBV12-4,medium-sized,-,CASSLGTKDSPLHF
TRBJ1-6,TRBV11-2,few,-,CASSPNPGRGSPLHF
TRBJ1-6,TRBV7-2,few,TRBD1,CASSLAWDRLNSPLHF
TRBJ2-5,TRBV5-4,-,TRBD2,CASSLEGLGEETQYF
TRBJ1-5,TRBV12-3/TRBV12-4,large,-,CASSLQVSNQPQHF
TRBJ1-5,TRBV5-5,-,TRBD1,CASSSGTGGGQPQHF
TRBJ1-5,TRBV2,few,-,CASGRDTNQPQHF
TRBJ1-6,TRBV2,large,TRBD1,CASRLGTENWSLHF
TRBJ1-5,TRBV6-2/TRBV6-3,few,TRBD1,CASRSRDREAQAQHF
TRBJ2-2,TRBV6-1,-,-,CASSEFGVGTGELFF
TRBJ2-5,TRBV30,medium-sized,TRBD2,CAWSMIAGAETQYF
TRBJ2-5,TRBV12-3/TRBV12-4,few,-,CASSAQETQYF
TRBJ2-1,TRBV29-1,few,TRBD2,CSVEDPGAGGRFF
TRBJ1-5,TRBV5-1,medium-sized,-,CASSPGHQNQPQHF
TRBJ1-1,TRBV6-5,large,-,CASSYGSTEAFF